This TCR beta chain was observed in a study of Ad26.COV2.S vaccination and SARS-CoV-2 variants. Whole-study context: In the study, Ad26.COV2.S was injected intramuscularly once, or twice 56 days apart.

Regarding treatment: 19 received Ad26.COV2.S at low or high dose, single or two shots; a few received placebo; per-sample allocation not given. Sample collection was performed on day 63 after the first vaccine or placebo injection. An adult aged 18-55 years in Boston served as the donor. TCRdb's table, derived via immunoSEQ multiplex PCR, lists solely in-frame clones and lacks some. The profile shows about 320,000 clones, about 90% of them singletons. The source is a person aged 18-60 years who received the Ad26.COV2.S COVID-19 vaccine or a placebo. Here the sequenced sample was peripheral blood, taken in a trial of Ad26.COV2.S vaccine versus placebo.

The CDR3 reads CASSPDRAEQYF. CDR3 bases: TGTGCCAGCAGCCCCGACAGGGCTGAGCAGTACTTC. The chain uses TRBV6-2 or TRBV6-3 and TRBJ2-7; TRBD1 matches at 7 bases. The CDR3 covers 12 residues. Trimming took 6 bases from V and 7 from J; bases not matched to a gene: 6. Germline V CDR1 and CDR2: MNHEY, SVGEGT.